This TCR beta chain derives from a study of T-cell memory formation after mild COVID-19 (dated by TCRdb to the early 2020s). With respect to the entire study: TCR sequence clusters from the two donors were found to be largely donor specific. Two young, previously healthy adult volunteers, one female and one male, were included in the cohort. T-cell clones expanding and contracting after mild COVID-19 in a couple of donors were tracked by longitudinal TCRalpha and TCRbeta repertoire sequencing.

The research as a whole found: Some responding clones were detected in pre-infection memory, which suggested that pre-existing cross-reactive memory T cells had joined the SARS-CoV-2 response. Clones contracting from day 15 to 85 had balanced CD4/CD8 phenotypes, while a second wave expanding from day 15 to 37 was biased towards CD4+. SARS-CoV-2 specificity was not confirmed for the second-wave clones peaking on day 37. Contracting CD4+ clones turned up mainly in the CM and EM memory subsets, whereas EMRA was where CD8+ clones were enriched. Only a couple of mild cases were covered by the study, and larger cohorts that include severe cases with pre-infection samples were considered necessary.

This clonotype showed up just a few times. Its antigen is unknown. No base quality information exists; no much larger clone differs at one position. This sample was sequenced with an Illumina NovaSeq 6000. TCRalpha and TCRbeta cDNA libraries were built by 5'RACE with constant-segment primers, adding sample barcodes and unique molecular identifiers. Trizol reagent was used to extract RNA from every sample. Amplification of the libraries took two PCR steps, and the second step added a second sample barcode plus Illumina TruSeq adapters. Libraries were sequenced on an Illumina NovaSeq with 2 x 150 bp paired-end reads. As for the authors' bioinformatics: The reads were demultiplexed and collapsed into UMI-guided consensus sequences using migec v1.2.7. With mixcr v2.1.11, UMI consensuses were aligned to TRA and TRB V and J templates and assembled into clonotypes. A clonotype was counted as expanded or contracted only if both edgeR and NoisET called the change significant, with noise models trained on biological replicates. For edgeR calls, the cutoffs were a false discovery rate-adjusted p below 0.01 and a log2 fold-change threshold of 1. As an exploratory analysis of dynamics, max-normalized trajectories of the 1000 most abundant clonotypes were examined with PCA combined with hierarchical clustering. The CD4 or CD8 phenotype of responding clones was assigned using the separately sequenced CD4+ and CD8+ repertoires. TCRdb reanalyzed the raw reads on its own, using fastp at Q25 for trimming and MiXCR for clone calling, and kept in-frame beta chains. Rows are combined by CDR3 protein, so each entry shows the most common genes and DNA. TCRdb's processing, not the authors' own work, is the source of the V and J calls. For this sample the table gives 250,000 to 350,000 distinct CDR3 sequences, of which less than 20% were detected only once. Roughly a fifth of the sample comes from the top ten.

Ficoll-Paque density gradient centrifugation was the method used to isolate PBMCs. The receptor's source is a young man who had mild COVID-19 (a few samples of this study predate the infection). The sample titles of this study are shuffled in the database, so cell type and time point are left out; the donor was told from shared clones. Sample: PBMCs or a T cell subset sorted from them (not recorded which).

The nucleotide sequence reads as follows: TGCAGTGCCCTGGGACAGGAGGCGCCTTACGAGCAGTACGTC. This encodes CSALGQEAPYEQYV. Rearrangement joined TRBV20-1 to TRBJ2-7, and 8 junction bases match TRBD1. The CDR3 contains 14 residues, cysteine and valine counted. CDR3 DNA is the only sequence kept; it has 42 bases, read in frame from the first base. The germline V gene (reference sequence) provides CDR1 DFQATT and CDR2 SNEGSKA. Relative to germline, V is missing 6 bases and J is missing 4 bases, with 11 bases of the junction outside any gene match.